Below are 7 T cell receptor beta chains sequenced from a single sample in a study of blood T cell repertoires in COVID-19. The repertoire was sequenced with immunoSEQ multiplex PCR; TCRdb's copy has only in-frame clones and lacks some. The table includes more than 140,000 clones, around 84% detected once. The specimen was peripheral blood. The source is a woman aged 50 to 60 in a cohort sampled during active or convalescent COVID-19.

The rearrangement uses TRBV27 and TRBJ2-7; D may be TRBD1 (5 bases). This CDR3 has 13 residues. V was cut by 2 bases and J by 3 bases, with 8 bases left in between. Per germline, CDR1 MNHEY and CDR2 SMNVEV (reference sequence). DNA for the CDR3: TGTGCCAGCAGTTTAGGACATAGCTACGAGCAGTACTTC. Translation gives CASSLGHSYEQYF.

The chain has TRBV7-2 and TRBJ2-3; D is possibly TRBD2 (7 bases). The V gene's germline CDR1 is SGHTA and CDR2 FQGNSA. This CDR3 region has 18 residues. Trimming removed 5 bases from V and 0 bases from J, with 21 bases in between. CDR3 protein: CASSLDGGGPISTDTQYF. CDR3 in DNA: TGTGCCAGCAGCCTAGATGGCGGGGGCCCCATTAGCACAGATACGCAGTATTTT.

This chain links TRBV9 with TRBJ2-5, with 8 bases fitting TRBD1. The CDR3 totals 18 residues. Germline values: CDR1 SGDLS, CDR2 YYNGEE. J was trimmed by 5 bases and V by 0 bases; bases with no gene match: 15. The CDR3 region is CASSVAPTGVSRGETQYF. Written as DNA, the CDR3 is TGTGCCAGCAGCGTAGCCCCGACAGGGGTGAGCCGGGGGGAGACCCAGTACTTC.

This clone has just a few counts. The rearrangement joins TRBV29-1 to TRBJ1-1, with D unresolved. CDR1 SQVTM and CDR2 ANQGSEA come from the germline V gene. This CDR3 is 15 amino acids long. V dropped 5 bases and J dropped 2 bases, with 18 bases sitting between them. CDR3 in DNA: TGCAGCGTTCCAGGAATCGAGTACCGTAACACTGAAGCTTTCTTT. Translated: CSVPGIEYRNTEAFF.

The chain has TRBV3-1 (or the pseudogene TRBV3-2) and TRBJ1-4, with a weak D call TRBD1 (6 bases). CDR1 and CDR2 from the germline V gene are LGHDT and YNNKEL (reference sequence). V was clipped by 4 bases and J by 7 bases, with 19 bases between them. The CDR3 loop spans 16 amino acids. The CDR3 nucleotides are TGTGCCAGCAGCCTACTTTCTGGGGGCTTGGGTGAAAAACTGTTTTTT. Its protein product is CASSLLSGGLGEKLFF.

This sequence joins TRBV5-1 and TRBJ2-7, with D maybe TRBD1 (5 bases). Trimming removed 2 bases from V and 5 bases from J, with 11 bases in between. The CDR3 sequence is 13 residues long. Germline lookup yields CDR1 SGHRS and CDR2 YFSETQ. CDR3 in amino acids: CASSLTGLDEQYF. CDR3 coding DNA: TGCGCCAGCAGCTTAACAGGTCTGGACGAGCAGTACTTC.

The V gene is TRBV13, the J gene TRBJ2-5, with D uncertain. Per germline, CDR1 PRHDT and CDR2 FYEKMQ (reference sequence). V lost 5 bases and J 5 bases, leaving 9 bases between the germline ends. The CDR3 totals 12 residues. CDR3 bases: TGTGCCAGCAGCCGGCCAGCGGAGACCCAGTACTTC. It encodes CASSRPAETQYF.